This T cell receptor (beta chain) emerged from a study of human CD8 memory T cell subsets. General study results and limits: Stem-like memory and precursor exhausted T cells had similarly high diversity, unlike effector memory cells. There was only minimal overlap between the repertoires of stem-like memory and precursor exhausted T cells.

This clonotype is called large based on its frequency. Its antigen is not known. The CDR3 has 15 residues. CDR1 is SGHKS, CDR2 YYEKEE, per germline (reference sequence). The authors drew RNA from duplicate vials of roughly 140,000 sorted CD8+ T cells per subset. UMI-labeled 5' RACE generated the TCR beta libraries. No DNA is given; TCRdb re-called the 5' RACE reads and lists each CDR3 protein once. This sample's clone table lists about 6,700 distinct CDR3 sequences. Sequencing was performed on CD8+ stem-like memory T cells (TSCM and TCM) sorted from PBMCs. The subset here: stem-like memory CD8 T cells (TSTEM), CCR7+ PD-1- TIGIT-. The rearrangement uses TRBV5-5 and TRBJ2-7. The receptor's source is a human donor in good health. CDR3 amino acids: CASSLGYRGSYEQYF.